The 12 T cell receptor beta chains given below trace back to one sample, sequenced in a study of early T cells in non-severe SARS-CoV-2 infection. Using its own MiXCR run on the 5' RACE reads, TCRdb lists one record per CDR3 protein. The sample holds tens of thousands of distinct CDR3 sequences, 12% seen once. Sequencing input: whole blood. Source of these receptors: an adult who was a healthcare worker with PCR-confirmed SARS-CoV-2 infection or an uninfected control (not recorded which).

This clonotype was recorded at least ten times. This sequence joins TRBV7-2 and TRBJ2-1; 12 nucleotides line up with TRBD2. Germline-derived CDR1 and CDR2 are SGHTA and FQGNSA. Germline trimming cut 4 bases from V and 0 bases from J; bases unmatched to any gene: 4. The CDR3 extends over 17 amino acids. The CDR3, as DNA: TGTGCCAGCAGCTCTAGCGGGAGGGCCGGCTCCTACAATGAGCAGTTCTTC. Translated: CASSSSGRAGSYNEQFF.

The V call is TRBV5-1, the J call TRBJ2-2, with D uncertain. Germline lookup yields CDR1 SGHRS and CDR2 YFSETQ. V shed 4 bases and J shed 6 bases, with 10 bases lying between them. This CDR3 has 13 amino acids. The CDR3 region is CASSTGAPGELFF. CDR3 nucleotides: TGCGCCAGCAGCACCGGAGCACCCGGGGAGCTGTTTTTT.

This clonotype was recorded at least ten times. The rearrangement uses TRBV7-8 and TRBJ2-7; 9 bases align to TRBD2. The length of the CDR3 is 15 residues. The germline CDR1 and CDR2 sequences are SGHVS and FQNEAQ. The V segment lost 5 bases and the J segment 5 bases; nucleotides outside the gene matches: 10. CDR3 DNA sequence: TGTGCCAGCAGCCGTAGCGGGGGAGGCCCGAACGAGCAGTACTTC. The encoded protein is CASSRSGGGPNEQYF.

This clonotype showed up many times. The V call is TRBV7-2, the J call TRBJ2-7; 10 bases map to TRBD2. This CDR3 is built from 14 residues. Germline-derived CDR1 and CDR2 are SGHTA and FQGNSA. Losses at the gene ends were 4 bases for V and 4 bases for J; bases not matched to a gene: 4. The CDR3 sequence: CASSSPSGSYEQYF. The CDR3 DNA sequence: TGTGCCAGCAGCTCCCCTAGCGGGAGTTACGAGCAGTACTTC.

In its sample, this clonotype was seen many times. V gene TRBV7-8 combines with J gene TRBJ2-5, with 9 bases aligning to TRBD2. Germline V gives CDR1 SGHVS, CDR2 FQNEAQ. CDR3 length equals 16 residues. The trim removed 4 bases at V and 5 bases at J, leaving 11 bases unmatched. CDR3 sequence: CASSYGPVAGVETQYF. The CDR3, as DNA: TGTGCCAGCAGCTATGGCCCCGTAGCGGGAGTTGAGACCCAGTACTTC.

The V gene is TRBV6-6, the J gene TRBJ1-5, with TRBD1 matching 7 bases. This CDR3 is built from 17 residues. Germline V CDR1 and CDR2: MNHNY, SVGAGI (reference sequence). The junction had 12 bases not matched to a gene; V was cut back by 3 bases and J by 4 bases. The CDR3 sequence: CASSYKGQVRTNQPQHF. In nucleotides, the CDR3 is TGTGCCAGCAGTTATAAAGGACAGGTCCGGACGAATCAGCCCCAGCATTTT.

Only a few counts were recorded for this clonotype. The chain combines TRBV4-3 with TRBJ2-5; 9 nucleotides align to TRBD2. CDR3 length: 15 residues. The V segment lost 0 bases and the J segment 4 bases; nucleotides outside the gene matches: 3. The germline CDR1 and CDR2 sequences are LGHNA and YSLEER. The chain's CDR3 is CASSQDILAGETQYF. The DNA for the CDR3 is TGCGCCAGCAGCCAAGATATACTAGCGGGAGAGACCCAGTACTTC.

This clonotype was counted ten times or more. The V call is TRBV7-2, the J call TRBJ2-1; D is unclear. Per the germline V gene, CDR1 is SGHTA and CDR2 is FQGNSA. V shed 6 bases and J shed 0 bases, with 9 bases lying between them. The CDR3 length is 14 residues. The CDR3 is CASSSGNSYNEQFF. CDR3 nucleotide sequence: TGTGCCAGCAGTTCCGGTAACTCCTACAATGAGCAGTTCTTC.

V and J are TRBV2 and TRBJ2-1, with 7 bases matching TRBD2. This CDR3 region has 16 residues. Germline values: CDR1 SNHLY, CDR2 FYNNEI. V lost 6 bases to trimming and J lost 5 bases; unmatched junction nucleotides: 13. CDR3 amino acids: CASRGTGGFLNNEQFF. The CDR3 nucleotides read TGTGCCAGCAGAGGGACGGGGGGATTCTTGAACAATGAGCAGTTCTTC.

In its sample, this clonotype was seen many times. This sequence joins TRBV14 and TRBJ2-3; possibly TRBD1 for D (6 bases). V was clipped by 0 bases and J by 2 bases, with 9 bases between them. Germline CDR1 and CDR2: SGHDN and FVKESK. The CDR3 consists of 15 residues. The CDR3 nucleotides are TGTGCCAGCAGCCAAGAAACAGGGAACACAGATACGCAGTATTTT. Amino acids: CASSQETGNTDTQYF.

This clonotype was seen only a few times. This sequence joins TRBV6-5 and TRBJ2-1, with D unresolved. The ends were cut back, 0 bases at V and 0 bases at J, with 9 bases in the middle. In germline, CDR1 is MNHEY, CDR2 SVGAGI. The CDR3 covers 16 residues. As DNA, the CDR3 is TGTGCCAGCAGTTACTCTCCAGGAAGCTCCTACAATGAGCAGTTCTTC. It yields the protein CASSYSPGSSYNEQFF.

This clonotype has at least ten counts. This chain connects TRBV6-5 to TRBJ2-1, with unresolved D. V shed 5 bases and J shed 0 bases, with 17 bases lying between them. Germline CDR1 MNHEY, CDR2 SVGAGI. This CDR3 contains 17 residues. The CDR3 DNA follows: TGTGCCAGCAGTGTTAATGCCGAGGTGGCCTCCTACAATGAGCAGTTCTTC. Encoded protein: CASSVNAEVASYNEQFF.